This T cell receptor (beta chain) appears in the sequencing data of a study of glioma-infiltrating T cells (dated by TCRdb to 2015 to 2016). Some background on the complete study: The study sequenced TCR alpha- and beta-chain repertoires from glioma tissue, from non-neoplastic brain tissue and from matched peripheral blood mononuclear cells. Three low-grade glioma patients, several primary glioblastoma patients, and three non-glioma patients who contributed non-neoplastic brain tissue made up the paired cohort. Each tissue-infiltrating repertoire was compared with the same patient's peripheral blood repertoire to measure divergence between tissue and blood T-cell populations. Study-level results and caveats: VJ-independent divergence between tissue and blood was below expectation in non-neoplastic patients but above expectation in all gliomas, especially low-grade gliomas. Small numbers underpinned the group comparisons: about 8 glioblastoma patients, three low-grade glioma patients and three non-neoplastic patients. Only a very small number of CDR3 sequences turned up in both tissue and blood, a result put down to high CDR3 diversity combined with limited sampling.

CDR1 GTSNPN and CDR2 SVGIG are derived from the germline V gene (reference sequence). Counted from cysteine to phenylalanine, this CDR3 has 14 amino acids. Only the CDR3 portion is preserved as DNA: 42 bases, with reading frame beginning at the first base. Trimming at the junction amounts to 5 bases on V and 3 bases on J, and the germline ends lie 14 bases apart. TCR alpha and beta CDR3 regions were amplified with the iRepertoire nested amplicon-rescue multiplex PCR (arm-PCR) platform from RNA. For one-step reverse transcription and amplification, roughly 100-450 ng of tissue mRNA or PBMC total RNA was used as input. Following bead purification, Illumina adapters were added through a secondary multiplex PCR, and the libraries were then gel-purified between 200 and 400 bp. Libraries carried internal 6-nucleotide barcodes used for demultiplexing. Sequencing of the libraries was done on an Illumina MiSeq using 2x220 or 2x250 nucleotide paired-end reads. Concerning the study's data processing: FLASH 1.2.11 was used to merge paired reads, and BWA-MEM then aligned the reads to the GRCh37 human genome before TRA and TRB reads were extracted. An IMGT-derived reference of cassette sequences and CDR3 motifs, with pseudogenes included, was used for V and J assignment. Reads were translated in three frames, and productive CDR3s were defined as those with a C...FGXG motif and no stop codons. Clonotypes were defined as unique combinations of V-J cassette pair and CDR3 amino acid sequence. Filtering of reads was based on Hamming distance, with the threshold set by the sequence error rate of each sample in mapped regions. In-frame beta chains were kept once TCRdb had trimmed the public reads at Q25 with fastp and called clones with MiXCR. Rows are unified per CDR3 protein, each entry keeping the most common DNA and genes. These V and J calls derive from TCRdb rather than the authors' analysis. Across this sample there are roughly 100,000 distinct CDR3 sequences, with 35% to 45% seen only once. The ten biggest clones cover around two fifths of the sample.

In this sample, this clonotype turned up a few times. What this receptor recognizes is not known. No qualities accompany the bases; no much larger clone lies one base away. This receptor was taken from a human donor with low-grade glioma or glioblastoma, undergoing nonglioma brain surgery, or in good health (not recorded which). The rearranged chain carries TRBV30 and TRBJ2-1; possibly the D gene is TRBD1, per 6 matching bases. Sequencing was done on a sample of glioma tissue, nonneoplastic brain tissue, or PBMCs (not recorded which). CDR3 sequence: CAWQTGAVYNEQFF. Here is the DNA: TGTGCCTGGCAGACAGGAGCCGTCTACAATGAGCAGTTCTTC. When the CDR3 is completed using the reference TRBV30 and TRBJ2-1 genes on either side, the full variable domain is SQTIHQWPATLVQPVGSPLSLECTVEGTSNPNLYWYRQAAGRGLQLLFYSVGIGQISSEVPQNLSASRPQDRQFILSSKKLLLSDSGFYLCAWQTGAVYNEQFFGPGTRLTVL.